This T cell receptor beta chain comes out of a study of blood T cell repertoires in COVID-19. At the level of the study: Sites in the United States, Italy and Spain provided acute and convalescent COVID-19 samples. Sources were T cells, B-cell-depleted T cells, or PBMCs; the material itself was cDNA or gDNA.

Per germline, CDR1 MNHEY and CDR2 SVGAGI. The V and J ends lost 4 bases and 0 bases respectively, with 10 bases between them. CDR3 size: 15 residues. This clone appeared a single time. TCRdb's copy holds only in-frame clones and misses some; the assay was immunoSEQ multiplex PCR. The sample shows about 120,000 clones, 86% of them seen only once. The V and J genes are TRBV6-5 and TRBJ1-5; unclear D gene. This receptor was taken from a man between 40 and 49 years old with acute or convalescent COVID-19. The sample comprised peripheral blood. CDR3 residues: CASSLGLYSNQPQHF. The CDR3 coding sequence is TGTGCCAGCAGTTTGGGCCTTTATAGCAATCAGCCCCAGCATTTT.